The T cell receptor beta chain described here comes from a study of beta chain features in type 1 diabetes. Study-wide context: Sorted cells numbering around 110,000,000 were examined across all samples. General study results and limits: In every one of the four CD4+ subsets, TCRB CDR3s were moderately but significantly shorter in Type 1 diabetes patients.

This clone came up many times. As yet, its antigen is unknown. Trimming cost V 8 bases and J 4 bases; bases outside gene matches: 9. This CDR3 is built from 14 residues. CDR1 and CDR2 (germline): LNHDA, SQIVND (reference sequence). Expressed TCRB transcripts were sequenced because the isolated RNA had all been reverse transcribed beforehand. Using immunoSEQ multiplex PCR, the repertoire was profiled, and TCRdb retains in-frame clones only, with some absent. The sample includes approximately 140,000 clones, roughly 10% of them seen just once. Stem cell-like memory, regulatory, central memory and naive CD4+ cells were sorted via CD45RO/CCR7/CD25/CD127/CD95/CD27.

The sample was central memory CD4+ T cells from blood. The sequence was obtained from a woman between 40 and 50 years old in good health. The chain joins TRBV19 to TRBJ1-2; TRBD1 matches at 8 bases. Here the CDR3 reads CASYGTGHGYGYTF. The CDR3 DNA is TGTGCCAGTTATGGGACAGGCCATGGCTATGGCTACACCTTC.